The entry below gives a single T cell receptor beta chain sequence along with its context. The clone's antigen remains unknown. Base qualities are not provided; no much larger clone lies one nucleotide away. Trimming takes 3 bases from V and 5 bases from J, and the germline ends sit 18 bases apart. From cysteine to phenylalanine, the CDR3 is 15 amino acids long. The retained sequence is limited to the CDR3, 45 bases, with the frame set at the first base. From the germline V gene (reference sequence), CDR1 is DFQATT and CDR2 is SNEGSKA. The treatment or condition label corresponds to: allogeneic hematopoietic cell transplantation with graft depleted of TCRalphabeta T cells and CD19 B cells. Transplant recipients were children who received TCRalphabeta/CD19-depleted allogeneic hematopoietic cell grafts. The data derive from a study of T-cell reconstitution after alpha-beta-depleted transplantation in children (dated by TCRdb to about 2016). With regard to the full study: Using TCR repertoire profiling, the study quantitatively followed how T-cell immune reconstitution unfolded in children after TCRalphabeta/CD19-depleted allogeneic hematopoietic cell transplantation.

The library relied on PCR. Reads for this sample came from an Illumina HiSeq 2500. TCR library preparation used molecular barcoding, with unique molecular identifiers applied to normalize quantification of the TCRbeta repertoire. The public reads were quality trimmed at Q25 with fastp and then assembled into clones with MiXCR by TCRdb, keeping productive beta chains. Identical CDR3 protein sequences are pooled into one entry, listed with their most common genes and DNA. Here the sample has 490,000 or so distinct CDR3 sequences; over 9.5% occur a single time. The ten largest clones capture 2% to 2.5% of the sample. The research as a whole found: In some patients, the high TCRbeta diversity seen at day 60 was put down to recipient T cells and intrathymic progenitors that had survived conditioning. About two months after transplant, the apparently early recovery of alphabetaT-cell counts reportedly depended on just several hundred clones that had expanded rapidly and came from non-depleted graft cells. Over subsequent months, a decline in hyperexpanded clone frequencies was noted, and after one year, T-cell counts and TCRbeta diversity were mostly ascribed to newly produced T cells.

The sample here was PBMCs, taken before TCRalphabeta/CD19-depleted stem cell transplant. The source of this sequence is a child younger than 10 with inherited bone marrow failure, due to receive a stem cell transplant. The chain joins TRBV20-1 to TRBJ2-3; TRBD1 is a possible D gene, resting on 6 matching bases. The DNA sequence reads TGCAGTGCTAGGGATACCGGGACATATAGAGATACGCAGTATTTT. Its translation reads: CSARDTGTYRDTQYF.